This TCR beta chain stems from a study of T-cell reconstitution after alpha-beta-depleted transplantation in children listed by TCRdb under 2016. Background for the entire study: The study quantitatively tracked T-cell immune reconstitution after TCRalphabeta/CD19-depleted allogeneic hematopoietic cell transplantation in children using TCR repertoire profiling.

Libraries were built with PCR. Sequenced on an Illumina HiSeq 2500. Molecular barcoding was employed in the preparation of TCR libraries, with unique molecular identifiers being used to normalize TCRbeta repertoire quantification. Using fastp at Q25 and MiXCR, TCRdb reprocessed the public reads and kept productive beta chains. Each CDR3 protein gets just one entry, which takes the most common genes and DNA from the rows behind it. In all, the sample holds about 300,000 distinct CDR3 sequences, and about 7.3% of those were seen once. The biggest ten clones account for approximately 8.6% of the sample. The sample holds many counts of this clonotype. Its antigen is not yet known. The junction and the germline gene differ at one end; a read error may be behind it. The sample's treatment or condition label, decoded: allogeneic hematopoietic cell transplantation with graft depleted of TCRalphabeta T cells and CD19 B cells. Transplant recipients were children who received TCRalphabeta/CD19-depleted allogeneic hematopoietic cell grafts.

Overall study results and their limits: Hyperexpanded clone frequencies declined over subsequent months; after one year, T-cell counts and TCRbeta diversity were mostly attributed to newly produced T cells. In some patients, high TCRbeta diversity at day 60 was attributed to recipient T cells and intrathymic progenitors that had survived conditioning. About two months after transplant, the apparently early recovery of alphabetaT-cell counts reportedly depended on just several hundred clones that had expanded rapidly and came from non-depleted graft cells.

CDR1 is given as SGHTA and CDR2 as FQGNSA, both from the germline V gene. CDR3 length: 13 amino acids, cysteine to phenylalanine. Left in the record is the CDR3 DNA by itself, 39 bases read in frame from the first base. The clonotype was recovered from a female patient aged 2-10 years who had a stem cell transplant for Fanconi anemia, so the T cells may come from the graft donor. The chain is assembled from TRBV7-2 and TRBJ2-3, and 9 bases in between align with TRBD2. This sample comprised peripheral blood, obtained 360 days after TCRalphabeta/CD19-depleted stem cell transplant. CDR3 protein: CASSLALAGEEGF. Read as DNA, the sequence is TGTGCCAGCAGCTTAGCGTTAGCGGGGGAAGAAGGTTTT. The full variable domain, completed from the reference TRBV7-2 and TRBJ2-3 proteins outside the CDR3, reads GAGVSQSPSNKVTEKGKDVELRCDPISGHTALYWYRQSLGQGLEFLIYFQGNSAPDKSGLPSDRFSAERTGGSVSTLTIQRTQQEDSAVYLCASSLALAGEEGFGPGTRLTVL.